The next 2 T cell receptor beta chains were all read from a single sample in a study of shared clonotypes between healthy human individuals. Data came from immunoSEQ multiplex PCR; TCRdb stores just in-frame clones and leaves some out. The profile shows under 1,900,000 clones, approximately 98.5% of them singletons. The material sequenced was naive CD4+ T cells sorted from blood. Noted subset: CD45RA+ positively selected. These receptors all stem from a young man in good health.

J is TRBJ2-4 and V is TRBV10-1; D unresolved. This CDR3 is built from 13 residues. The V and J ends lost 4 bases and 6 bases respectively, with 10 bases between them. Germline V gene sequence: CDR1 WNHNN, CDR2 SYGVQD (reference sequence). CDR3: CASSASIGNIQYF. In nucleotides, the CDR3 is TGCGCCAGCAGTGCTAGTATCGGAAACATTCAGTACTTC.

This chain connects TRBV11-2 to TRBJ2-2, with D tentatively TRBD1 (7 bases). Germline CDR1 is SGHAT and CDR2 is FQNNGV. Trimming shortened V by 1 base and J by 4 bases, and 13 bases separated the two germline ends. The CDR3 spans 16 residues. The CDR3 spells CASSLVPRGATGELFF. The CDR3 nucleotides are TGTGCCAGCAGCTTAGTCCCCAGGGGGGCCACCGGGGAGCTGTTTTTT. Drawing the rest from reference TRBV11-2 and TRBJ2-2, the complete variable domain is EAGVAQSPRYKIIEKRQSVAFWCNPISGHATLYWYQQILGQGPKLLIQFQNNGVVDDSQLPKDRFSAERLKGVDSTLKIQPAKLEDSAVYLCASSLVPRGATGELFFGEGSRLTVL.